This TCR beta chain originates from a study of blood T cell repertoires in COVID-19. Overall study: Some COVID-19 samples were acute and others convalescent; all came from the United States, Italy and Spain.

The CDR3 has 14 amino acids. V was shortened by 3 bases and J by 5 bases, with 16 bases between the two germline ends. CDR1 is DFQATT and CDR2 is SNEGSKA in the germline V gene (reference sequence). Sequencing used immunoSEQ multiplex PCR; TCRdb keeps in-frame clones, though not all of them. The profile shows roughly 40,000 clones, 80% to 90% of them singletons. Sequenced input: peripheral blood. The origin of this receptor is a woman in her seventies in a cohort sampled during active COVID-19. The rearrangement uses TRBV20-1 and TRBJ1-2; D not resolved. For the CDR3, the DNA is TGCAGTGCTAGTGGCCAGCGTATGGATTATGGCTACACCTTC. Amino acids: CSASGQRMDYGYTF.